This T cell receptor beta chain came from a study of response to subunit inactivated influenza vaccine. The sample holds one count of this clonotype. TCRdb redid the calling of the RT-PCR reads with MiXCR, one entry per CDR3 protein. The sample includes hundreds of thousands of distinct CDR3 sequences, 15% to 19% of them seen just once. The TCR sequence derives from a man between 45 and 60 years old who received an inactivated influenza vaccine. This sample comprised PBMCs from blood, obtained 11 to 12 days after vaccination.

The CDR3 region has the DNA TGTGCCAGCAGCTTAGTCCAGGGATCCACTGAAGCTTTCTTT. It is translated as CASSLVQGSTEAFF. This chain joins TRBV7-9 and TRBJ1-1; D is possibly TRBD1 (5 bases). Germline V gene lookup returns CDR1 SEHNR and CDR2 FQNEAQ (reference sequence). The germline V and J ends were trimmed by 1 base and 4 bases, with 10 bases remaining between them. The CDR3 length is 14 residues.